These T cell receptor beta chains were read from a single sample in a study of T-cell memory formation after mild COVID-19. One entry per CDR3 protein, called by TCRdb with MiXCR from the 5' RACE reads. The sample contains under 250,000 distinct CDR3 sequences, roughly 14% of which appear only once. Specimen: PBMCs or a T cell subset sorted from them (not recorded which). The receptors derive from an adult woman who had mild COVID-19 (a few samples of this study predate the infection). Cell type and time point are not known. Each CDR3 is given with its conserved first and last residue. Each record gives: clone size, V gene, D gene, J gene, CDR3 protein, CDR3 DNA. A D gene is named only where the DNA matches it firmly. For some rows the clone size is stated as once, few or many, or as a class when expanded; others skip it.

>.|TRBV18|.|TRBJ1-1
CASSPIQENTEAFF
TGTGCCAGCTCACCGATCCAGGAGAACACTGAAGCTTTCTTT
>.|TRBV12-3/TRBV12-4|TRBD2|TRBJ2-3
CASSPSSGGAIDTQYF
TGTGCCAGCAGTCCGTCTAGCGGGGGGGCGATAGATACGCAGTATTTT
>.|TRBV18|.|TRBJ2-7
CASSPHSKPTYEQYF
TGTGCCAGCTCACCACACAGCAAACCGACCTACGAGCAGTACTTC
>.|TRBV2|TRBD2|TRBJ2-3
CASSLISGTSTDTQYF
TGTGCCAGCAGTTTGATCAGCGGGACCAGCACAGATACGCAGTATTTT
>.|TRBV7-2|TRBD1|TRBJ1-1
CASSLQDRLVTEAFF
TGTGCCAGCAGCTTACAGGACAGGCTGGTAACTGAAGCTTTCTTT
>.|TRBV15|TRBD2|TRBJ2-1
CATSSPHPGLAGNQGFF
TGTGCCACCAGCAGTCCCCACCCCGGACTAGCGGGAAACCAGGGGTTCTTC
>.|TRBV7-9|TRBD2|TRBJ2-1
CASSRGLAGAGYEQFF
TGTGCCAGCAGCCGAGGACTAGCGGGAGCCGGCTATGAGCAGTTCTTC
>.|TRBV24-1|TRBD2|TRBJ2-5
CATSDGAAGEETQYF
TGTGCCACCAGTGATGGGGCAGCGGGGGAGGAGACCCAGTACTTC
>.|TRBV20-1|.|TRBJ1-2
CSASGGALGYTF
TGCAGTGCTAGTGGGGGGGCGCTGGGCTACACCTTC
>.|TRBV29-1|.|TRBJ2-2
CSVEDTANTGELFF
TGCAGCGTTGAAGACACCGCGAACACCGGGGAGCTGTTTTTT
>few|TRBV7-3|.|TRBJ2-3
CASSSTTTRTDTQYF
TGTGCCAGCAGCTCCACCACGACTAGGACAGATACGCAGTATTTT
>.|TRBV6-1|.|TRBJ1-5
CASSEARTANQPQHF
TGTGCCAGCAGTGAAGCGCGGACAGCTAATCAGCCCCAGCATTTT
>.|TRBV6-4|.|TRBJ2-4
CASSVGTNIQYF
TGTGCCAGCAGTGTCGGGACCAACATTCAGTACTTC
>few|TRBV7-2|TRBD2|TRBJ2-5
CASSLGPSGYQETQYF
TGTGCCAGCAGCTTAGGGCCTAGCGGGTACCAAGAGACCCAGTACTTC
>.|TRBV29-1|.|TRBJ2-7
CSVGSFSYEQYF
TGCAGCGTTGGCTCGTTCTCCTACGAGCAGTACTTC
>few|TRBV5-5|.|TRBJ2-7
CASSLRGLTAYEQYF
TGTGCCAGCAGCTTGAGGGGCCTTACGGCGTACGAGCAGTACTTC
>.|TRBV6-1|.|TRBJ1-6
CASGRDMTENSPLHF
TGTGCCAGCGGTCGGGACATGACCGAGAATTCACCCCTCCACTTT
>.|TRBV7-6|.|TRBJ1-3
CASSLGPRGTGNTIYF
TGTGCCAGCAGCTTAGGTCCTCGTGGAACTGGAAACACCATATATTTT
>few|TRBV20-1|TRBD1|TRBJ1-6
CSPKRRDRAYNSPLHF
TGCAGTCCTAAACGCCGGGACAGGGCTTATAATTCACCCCTCCACTTT
>few|TRBV6-5|TRBD1|TRBJ2-7
CASSYFGTGIYEQYF
TGTGCCAGCAGTTACTTCGGGACAGGGATTTACGAGCAGTACTTC
>.|TRBV12-3/TRBV12-4|.|TRBJ1-5
CASSLRYVAAQHF
TGTGCCAGCAGTTTAAGGTACGTGGCGGCCCAGCATTTT
>few|TRBV20-1|.|TRBJ1-3
CSASAGAGNNIYF
TGCAGTGCTAGCGCAGGGGCAGGAAACAACATATATTTT
>few|TRBV12-3/TRBV12-4|TRBD1|TRBJ2-1
CASSVRDRGGNEQFF
TGTGCCAGCAGTGTCCGGGACAGGGGAGGGAATGAGCAGTTCTTC
>few|TRBV7-8|TRBD1|TRBJ1-4
CASSLETGGDGEKLFF
TGTGCCAGCAGCTTAGAGACAGGGGGCGATGGTGAAAAACTGTTTTTT
>many|TRBV20-1|.|TRBJ2-7
CSARDQPGPTYEQYF
TGCAGTGCTAGAGATCAACCGGGCCCCACCTACGAGCAGTACTTC
>.|TRBV4-2|TRBD2|TRBJ2-2
CASRLAGGRTGELFF
TGTGCCAGCCGACTAGCGGGCGGACGCACCGGGGAGCTGTTTTTT
>.|TRBV27|.|TRBJ1-5
CASRRLGQPQHF
TGTGCCAGCAGGCGACTCGGTCAGCCCCAGCATTTT
>few|TRBV7-9|.|TRBJ1-3
CASSQGWGNTIYF
TGTGCCAGCAGCCAGGGATGGGGAAACACCATATATTTT
>many|TRBV4-1|TRBD2|TRBJ2-1
CASSQATAGGRKQFF
TGCGCCAGCAGCCAAGCGACGGCGGGAGGCAGGAAGCAGTTCTTC
>few|TRBV19|.|TRBJ1-5
CASSILGGQPQHF
TGTGCCAGTAGTATATTGGGGGGGCAGCCCCAGCATTTT
>.|TRBV11-2|.|TRBJ2-3
CASSLDTGDTQYF
TGTGCCAGCAGCTTAGATACAGGAGATACGCAGTATTTT
>.|TRBV5-1|TRBD2|TRBJ2-1
CASSFSGGVSDEQFF
TGCGCCAGCAGCTTTTCCGGGGGGGTAAGCGATGAGCAGTTCTTC
>few|TRBV20-1|TRBD2|TRBJ2-1
CSAAGLAGVYEQFF
TGCAGTGCCGCGGGACTAGCGGGAGTGTATGAGCAGTTCTTC
>few|TRBV7-9|TRBD1|TRBJ1-5
CAWQGAGKDQPQHF
TGTGCCTGGCAGGGGGCAGGTAAAGATCAGCCCCAGCATTTT
>.|TRBV6-5|.|TRBJ1-1
CASGNRAGVTEAFF
TGTGCCAGCGGAAACAGGGCAGGCGTCACTGAAGCTTTCTTT
>many|TRBV7-9|.|TRBJ2-1
CASSLAGSRNEQFF
TGTGCCAGCAGCTTAGCGGGTAGCAGGAATGAGCAGTTCTTC
>.|TRBV7-2|TRBD1|TRBJ1-4
CASSLDGTVGEKLFF
TGTGCCAGCAGCTTAGACGGGACAGTTGGCGAAAAACTGTTTTTT
>.|TRBV6-2/TRBV6-3|TRBD2|TRBJ2-1
CASRPPGLANNEQFF
TGTGCCAGCAGACCCCCGGGACTAGCGAATAATGAGCAGTTCTTC
>few|TRBV7-2|TRBD2|TRBJ2-1
CASSLLRGSFYNEQFF
TGTGCCAGCAGCTTATTGCGCGGGAGCTTCTACAATGAGCAGTTCTTC
>.|TRBV12-3/TRBV12-4|TRBD1|TRBJ1-2
CASSLLTGSGGYTF
TGTGCCAGCAGTTTGTTGACAGGGTCGGGTGGCTACACCTTC
>.|TRBV11-2|.|TRBJ2-7
CASSQEWGYEQYF
TGTGCCAGCAGCCAAGAGTGGGGTTACGAGCAGTACTTC
>.|TRBV2|.|TRBJ1-1
CASSDPLNTEAFF
TGTGCCAGCAGTGACCCTCTTAACACTGAAGCTTTCTTT
>.|TRBV12-3/TRBV12-4|.|TRBJ1-1
CATRQTMNTEAFF
TGTGCCACCCGACAGACAATGAACACTGAAGCTTTCTTT
>few|TRBV2|.|TRBJ2-3
CASSETPGRDTQYF
TGTGCCAGCAGTGAGACCCCCGGAAGGGATACGCAGTATTTT
>.|TRBV19|TRBD1|TRBJ2-7
CASSRGQNVDEQYF
TGTGCCAGTAGTCGGGGACAGAATGTGGACGAGCAGTACTTC